This T cell receptor (beta chain) comes out of a study of early T cells in non-severe SARS-CoV-2 infection (dated by TCRdb to about 2021). Notes on the research overall: TCR sequencing used bulk RNA from unsorted whole blood, so alpha and beta chains could not be paired. Overall results and qualifications from the work: VDJdb matching was skewed toward anti-spike CD8 responses and likely underestimated virus-specific expansions by missing private and CD4 specificities.

Library method: 5' RACE. The data were produced on a NextSeq 500. To correct for sequencing error and PCR bias, the TCR library protocol tagged individual cDNA molecules with unique molecular identifiers. Sequencing covered both TCR alpha and beta chains, and within each sample the abundances of alpha and beta sequences were tightly co-correlated. Concerning the study's data processing: Decombinator V4 was used to perform V gene, J gene and CDR3 annotation of TCR sequences. Expanded TCRs were defined as changing significantly between any two time points under a Poisson model with p below 0.0001. TCR abundances were normalised to the total number of TCRs sequenced in each sample and reported as counts per million. TRAV1-2 paired with TRAJ12, TRAJ20 or TRAJ33 defined MAIT TCRs, while TRAV10 paired with TRAJ18 defined iNKT TCRs. VDJdb, accessed on 1 November 2021, was searched for TCRs annotated for CMV, EBV and SARS-CoV-2, and TCRs annotated for more than one antigen were excluded. TCRdb cleaned the public reads at Q25 with fastp, built clones with MiXCR and kept in-frame beta chains. Each entry is one CDR3 protein sequence, shown with its most common DNA and genes. For this entry, the V and J calls and clone size follow TCRdb and not the study's own pipeline. Present in this sample are about 77,000 distinct CDR3 sequences, over 9% of which were seen just once. Of the sample, approximately 4.9% is held by the ten largest clones.

There are 18 amino acids in the CDR3, from cysteine to phenylalanine inclusive. Of all the DNA, just the CDR3 is kept, 54 bases in frame from base 1. The V and J ends are trimmed by 6 bases and 0 bases, leaving 22 bases between them. This clonotype was observed at least ten times. Its target antigen remains unknown. Base quality data are lacking; no much larger clone is found one base away. The study was a case-control design nested within a healthcare worker cohort in London, UK, with weekly nasopharyngeal swab PCR tests and blood sampling. Healthcare workers were enrolled in the week of the UK lockdown, from 23 to 31 March 2020, and were followed every week for up to about 16 weeks.

The chain joins TRBV12-3 or TRBV12-4 to TRBJ2-3; TRBD2 is possibly the D segment (5 matching bases). The sequence was obtained from an adult who was a healthcare worker with PCR-confirmed SARS-CoV-2 infection or an uninfected control (not recorded which). The sample was whole blood. The DNA reads as follows: TGTGCCAGCAGGCCTCGGGGTAGAAGCCTTACTAGCACAGATACGCAGTATTTT. Translation gives CASRPRGRSLTSTDTQYF.